This T cell receptor (beta chain) originates from a study of blood T cell repertoires in COVID-19 (dated by TCRdb to 2018 to 2021). Study-wide context: Collaborator samples came from the United States, Italy and Spain and covered acute and convalescent phases of COVID-19. The material from the prospective study consisted of cDNA or gDNA derived from T cells, B-cell-depleted T cells, or PBMCs. The dataset comprised deeply sampled blood TCRbeta repertoires from subjects exposed to, actively infected with, or recovered from COVID-19. The repertoires were released in a freely available public database intended as a resource for research on the immune response to SARS-CoV-2. Samples were obtained from the ongoing ImmuneRACE study (first 160 participants) and from 1,000 to 1,500 subjects provided by 6 global collaborators. The sample metadata nearly always contained a de-identified subject ID, COVID-19 status, age in years and sex. Where available, HLA class I and class II types were obtained from metadata supplied by the sample provider rather than from assay-based typing.

The research as a whole found: Clinical and demographic metadata were provided uncurated, with the amount varying by source and participant.

The cysteine opens and the phenylalanine closes a CDR3 of 14 amino acids. Only CDR3 DNA remains: 42 bases, in frame from the first base. The trim is 0 bases for V and 3 bases for J, with a gap of 10 bases between the germline ends. CDR1 and CDR2 (SGHRS, YFSETQ) derive from the germline V gene. The immunoSEQ Assay, a bias-controlled multiplex PCR, was used to amplify TCRbeta CDR3 regions from genomic DNA. The source study handled its data this way. Within the assay, amplification of reference gene primers was used to estimate how many nucleated cells each sample contained. To quantify the absolute abundance of each unique TCRbeta CDR3 rearrangement, sequence reads were collapsed and filtered. For each sample, productive Simpson clonality was calculated by taking the square root of Simpson's diversity index across productive rearrangements. This immuneACCESS table, as held by TCRdb, lists in-frame sequences with V and J called but not all clones. Of the missing ones, under half trace to an unresolved V gene in checked studies; the others have no known cause. V and J calls and clone size are given by that table; D and trimming were obtained from the DNA. For this sample the table gives more than 200,000 clones, of which about 88% were detected only once. The ten most abundant clones make up 2.7% of the sample.

In the case of this clone: The antigen it recognizes is unknown. The input lacks base qualities; no much larger clone sits a single base away.

Collaborating institutions collected whole blood in K2EDTA tubes following their own protocols. For TCRbeta analysis, collaborator samples were shipped as frozen whole blood, as isolated PBMCs, or as DNA extracted from either sample type. Sequenced sample: peripheral blood. This chain is built from TRBV5-1 and TRBJ2-7; TRBD1 is perhaps the D gene, given 6 matching bases. The source of this sequence is a woman aged 55-69 years with acute or convalescent COVID-19. The nucleotides read TGCGCCAGCAGCTTGGCCCCACAGGGCTACGAGCAGTACTTC. The translation is CASSLAPQGYEQYF.